This T cell receptor beta chain was identified during a study of early T cells in non-severe SARS-CoV-2 infection. The study, taken as a whole, reports: The VDJdb matching leaned toward anti-spike CD8 responses and overlooked private and CD4 specificities.

TCRdb re-analysed the 5' RACE reads in MiXCR, keeping a single row per CDR3 protein. The table shows more than 80,000 distinct CDR3 sequences, with roughly an eighth occurring only once. This clonotype was counted at least ten times. Its antigen is as yet unknown. The CDR3 is made up of 13 amino acids. Germline V gene sequence: CDR1 MNHNS, CDR2 SASEGT. V gave up 1 base and J gave up 6 bases; unmatched junction bases: 1. This sequence joins TRBV6-1 and TRBJ2-3, with 7 bases matching TRBD2. Sequencing was carried out using whole blood. This receptor was obtained from an adult who was a healthcare worker with PCR-confirmed SARS-CoV-2 infection or an uninfected control (not recorded which). CDR3 sequence reads: CASSEVREDTQYF. The CDR3 DNA reads as TGTGCCAGCAGTGAAGTGCGGGAGGATACGCAGTATTTT.